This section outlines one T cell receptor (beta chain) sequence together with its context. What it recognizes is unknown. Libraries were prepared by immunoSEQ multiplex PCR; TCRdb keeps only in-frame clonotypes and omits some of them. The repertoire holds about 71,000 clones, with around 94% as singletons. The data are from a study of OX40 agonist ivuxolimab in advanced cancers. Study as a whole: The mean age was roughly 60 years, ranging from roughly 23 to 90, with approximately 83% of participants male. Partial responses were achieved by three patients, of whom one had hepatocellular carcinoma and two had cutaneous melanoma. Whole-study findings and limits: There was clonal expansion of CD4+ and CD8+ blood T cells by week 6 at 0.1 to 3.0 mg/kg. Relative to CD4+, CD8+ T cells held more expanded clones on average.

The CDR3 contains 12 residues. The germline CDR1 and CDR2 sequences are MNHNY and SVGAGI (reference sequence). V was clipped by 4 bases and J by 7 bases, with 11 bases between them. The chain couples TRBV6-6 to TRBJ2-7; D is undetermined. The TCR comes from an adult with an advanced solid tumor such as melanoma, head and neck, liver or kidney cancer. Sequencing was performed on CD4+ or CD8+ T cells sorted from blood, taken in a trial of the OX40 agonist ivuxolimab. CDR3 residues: CASSSTVGEQYF. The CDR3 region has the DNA TGTGCCAGCAGTTCGACGGTGGGTGAGCAGTACTTC.